Below, 2 T cell receptor beta chains from the same sample are listed, as sequenced in a study of T-cell reconstitution after alpha-beta-depleted transplantation in children (dated by TCRdb to between 2015 and 2016). Libraries were built with PCR. The reads were generated on an Illumina HiSeq 2500. TCR library preparation used molecular barcoding, with unique molecular identifiers applied to normalize quantification of the TCRbeta repertoire. In TCRdb, the public reads were trimmed at Q25 with fastp and aligned with MiXCR, with productive beta chains retained. A single entry per CDR3 protein holds the most common genes and DNA from its merged rows. The sample has approximately 650,000 distinct CDR3 sequences on record, under 15% of them singletons. The ten largest make up 0.79% of the sample. In the paper's terms, the treatment or condition label means: allogeneic hematopoietic cell transplantation with graft depleted of TCRalphabeta T cells and CD19 B cells.

The sequenced sample was PBMCs, obtained before TCRalphabeta/CD19-depleted stem cell transplant. The origin of the receptors is a girl aged 2 to 10 with congenital amegakaryocytic thrombocytopenia, due to receive a stem cell transplant.

V is TRBV12-3 or TRBV12-4 and J is TRBJ2-2, with D possibly matching TRBD2 (5 bases). V was cut by 6 bases and J by 3 bases, with 11 bases left in between. This CDR3 comprises 14 residues. The CDR3 sequence is CASSPPDYTGELFF. DNA for the CDR3: TGTGCCAGCAGCCCTCCGGACTACACCGGGGAGCTGTTTTTT.

This clonotype came up many times. This rearrangement joins TRBV5-1 to TRBJ2-5, with D possibly TRBD2 on 5 matching bases. The CDR3 is 16 amino acids. CDR1 and CDR2 from the germline V gene are SGHRS and YFSETQ. The V and J ends lost 2 bases and 0 bases respectively, with 14 bases between them. The DNA for the CDR3 is TGCGCCAGCAGCTTTGAGCGGATTAGGTACCAAGAGACCCAGTACTTC. Its translation is CASSFERIRYQETQYF.